This record looks at one T cell receptor beta chain sequence and its context. What it recognizes is unknown. The data stem from a study of OX40 agonist ivuxolimab in advanced cancers. The wider study: Anti-PD-1, anti-PD-L1 or anti-CTLA-4 therapy given earlier was allowed, and 30% to 45% had some. Partial responses were achieved by three patients: one hepatocellular carcinoma, two cutaneous melanoma.

The V end lost 5 bases, the J end lost 6 bases, and 17 bases lay between the germline ends. The CDR3 length is 14 residues. In germline, CDR1 is SGHTA, CDR2 FQGTGA. Overall study findings and caveats: Averaged across samples, CD8+ T cells carried more expanded clones than CD4+ did.

The data were produced by immunoSEQ multiplex PCR, yet TCRdb's version contains in-frame clones alone and is incomplete. The sample consists of about 58,000 clones, approximately 89% of them appearing once. This clonotype was obtained from an adult with an advanced solid tumor such as melanoma, head and neck, liver or kidney cancer. The chain joins TRBV7-3 to TRBJ2-7, with a possible D match to TRBD1 (5 bases). Material: CD4+ or CD8+ T cells sorted from blood, obtained in a trial of the OX40 agonist ivuxolimab. As DNA, the CDR3 is TGTGCCAGCAGCCCCTCCCAGGGTTTTGGCGAGCAGTACTTC. Translated: CASSPSQGFGEQYF.